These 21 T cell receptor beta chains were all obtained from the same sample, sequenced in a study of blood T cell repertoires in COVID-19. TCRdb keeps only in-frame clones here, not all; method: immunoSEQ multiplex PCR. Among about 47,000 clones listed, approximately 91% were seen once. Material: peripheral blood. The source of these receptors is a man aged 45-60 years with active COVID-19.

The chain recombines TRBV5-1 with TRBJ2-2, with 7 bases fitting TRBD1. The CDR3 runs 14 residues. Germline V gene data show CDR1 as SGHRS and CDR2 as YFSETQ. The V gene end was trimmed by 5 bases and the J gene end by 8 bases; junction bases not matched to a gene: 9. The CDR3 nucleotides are TGCGCCAGCAGAAAGGAGACAGGGCCGGGGGAGCTGTTTTTT. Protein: CASRKETGPGELFF.

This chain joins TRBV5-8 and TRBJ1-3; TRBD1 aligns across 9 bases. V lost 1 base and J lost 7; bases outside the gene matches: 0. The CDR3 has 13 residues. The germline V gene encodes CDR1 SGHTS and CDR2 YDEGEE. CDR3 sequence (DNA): TGTGCCAGCAGCTTGACAGGGGGCAACACCATATATTTT. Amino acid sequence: CASSLTGGNTIYF.

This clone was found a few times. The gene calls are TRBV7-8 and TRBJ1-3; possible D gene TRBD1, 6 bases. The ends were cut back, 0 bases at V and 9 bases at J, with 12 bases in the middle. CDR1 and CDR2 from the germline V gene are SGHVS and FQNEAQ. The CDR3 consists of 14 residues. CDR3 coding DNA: TGTGCCAGCAGCTTAGCTGAGGGAGGGGGCACCATATATTTT. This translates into CASSLAEGGGTIYF.

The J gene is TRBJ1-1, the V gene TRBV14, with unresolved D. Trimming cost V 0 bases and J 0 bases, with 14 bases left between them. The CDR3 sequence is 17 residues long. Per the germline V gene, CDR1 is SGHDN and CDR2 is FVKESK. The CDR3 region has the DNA TGTGCCAGCAGCCAAGATCCCAGGTTTGTCGTGAACACTGAAGCTTTCTTT. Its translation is CASSQDPRFVVNTEAFF.

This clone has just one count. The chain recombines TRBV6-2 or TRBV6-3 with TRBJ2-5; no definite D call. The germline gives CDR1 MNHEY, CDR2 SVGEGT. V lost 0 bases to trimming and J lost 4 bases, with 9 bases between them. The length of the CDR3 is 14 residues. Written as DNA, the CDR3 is TGTGCCAGCAGTTACTCGACTCCGAGAGAGACCCAGTACTTC. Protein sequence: CASSYSTPRETQYF.

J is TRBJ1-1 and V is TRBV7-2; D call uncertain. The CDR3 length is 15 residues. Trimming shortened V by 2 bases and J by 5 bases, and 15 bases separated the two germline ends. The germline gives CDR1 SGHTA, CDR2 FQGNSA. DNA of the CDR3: TGTGCCAGCAGCTTATGGCGTGGGAGTGGTACTGAAGCTTTCTTT. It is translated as CASSLWRGSGTEAFF.

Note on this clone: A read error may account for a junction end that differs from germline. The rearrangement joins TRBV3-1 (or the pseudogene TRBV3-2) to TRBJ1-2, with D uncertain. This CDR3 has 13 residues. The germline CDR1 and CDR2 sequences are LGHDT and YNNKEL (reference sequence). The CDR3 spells CASSQDRLGLPLF. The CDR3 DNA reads TGTGCCAGCAGCCAAGATCGGTTGGGCCTACCCCTCTTC.

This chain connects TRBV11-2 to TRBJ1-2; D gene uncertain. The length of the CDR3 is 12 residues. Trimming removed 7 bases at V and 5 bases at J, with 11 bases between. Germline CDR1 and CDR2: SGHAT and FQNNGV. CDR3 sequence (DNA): TGTGCCAGCACCCACCGGGGATATGGCTACACCTTC. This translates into CASTHRGYGYTF.

CDR3 DNA: TGTGCCAGCAGTTTTGAGGCAGGGAGGGAATCACCCCTCCACTTT. Residues: CASSFEAGRESPLHF. The chain carries TRBV27 and TRBJ1-6; possible D gene TRBD1, 5 bases. The V gene's germline CDR1 is MNHEY and CDR2 SMNVEV (reference sequence). The CDR3 has 15 amino acids. V was clipped by 3 bases and J by 10 bases, with 16 bases between them.

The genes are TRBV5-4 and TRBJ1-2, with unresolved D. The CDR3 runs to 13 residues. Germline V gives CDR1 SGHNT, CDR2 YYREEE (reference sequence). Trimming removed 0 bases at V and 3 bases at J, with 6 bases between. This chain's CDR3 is CASSLGGDYGYTF. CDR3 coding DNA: TGTGCCAGCAGCTTGGGGGGAGACTATGGCTACACCTTC.

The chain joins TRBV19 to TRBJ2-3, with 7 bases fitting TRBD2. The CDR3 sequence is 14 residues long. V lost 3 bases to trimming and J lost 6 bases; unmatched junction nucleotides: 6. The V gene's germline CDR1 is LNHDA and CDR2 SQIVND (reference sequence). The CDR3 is CASSMGSGTDTQYF. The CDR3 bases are TGTGCCAGTAGTATGGGGAGCGGGACTGATACGCAGTATTTT. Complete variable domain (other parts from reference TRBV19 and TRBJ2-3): DGGITQSPKYLFRKEGQNVTLSCEQNLNHDAMYWYRQDPGQGLRLIYYSQIVNDFQKGDIAEGYSVSREKKESFPLTVTSAQKNPTAFYLCASSMGSGTDTQYFGPGTRLTVL.

CDR3 coding DNA: TGTGCCAGCAGCTTCGGGGAGGGGACCTACGAGCAGTACTTC. It encodes CASSFGEGTYEQYF. V is TRBV27 and J is TRBJ2-7; 7 bases align to TRBD2. The germline gives CDR1 MNHEY, CDR2 SMNVEV (reference sequence). After removal of 6 bases from V and 2 bases from J, the junction contained 7 bases not matched to a gene. CDR3 length equals 14 residues.

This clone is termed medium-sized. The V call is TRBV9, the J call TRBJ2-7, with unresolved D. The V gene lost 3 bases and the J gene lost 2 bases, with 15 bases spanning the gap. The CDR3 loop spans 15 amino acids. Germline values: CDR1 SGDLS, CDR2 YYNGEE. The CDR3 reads CASSEGSTATYEQYF. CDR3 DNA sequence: TGTGCCAGCAGCGAAGGAAGCACAGCAACCTACGAGCAGTACTTC.

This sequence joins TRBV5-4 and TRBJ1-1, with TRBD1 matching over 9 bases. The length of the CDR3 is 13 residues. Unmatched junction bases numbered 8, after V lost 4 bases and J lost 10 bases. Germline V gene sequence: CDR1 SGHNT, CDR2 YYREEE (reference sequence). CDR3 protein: CASSRQGGGGAFF. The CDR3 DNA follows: TGTGCCAGCAGCAGACAGGGGGGCGGGGGAGCTTTCTTT.

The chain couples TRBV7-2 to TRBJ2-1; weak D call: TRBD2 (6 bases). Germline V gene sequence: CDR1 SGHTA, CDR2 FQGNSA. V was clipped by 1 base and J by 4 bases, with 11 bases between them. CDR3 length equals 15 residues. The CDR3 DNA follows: TGTGCCAGCAGCTTAGACTCGGGACTGTACAATGAGCAGTTCTTC. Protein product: CASSLDSGLYNEQFF. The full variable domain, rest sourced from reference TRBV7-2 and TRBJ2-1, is GAGVSQSPSNKVTEKGKDVELRCDPISGHTALYWYRQSLGQGLEFLIYFQGNSAPDKSGLPSDRFSAERTGGSVSTLTIQRTQQEDSAVYLCASSLDSGLYNEQFFGPGTRLTVL.

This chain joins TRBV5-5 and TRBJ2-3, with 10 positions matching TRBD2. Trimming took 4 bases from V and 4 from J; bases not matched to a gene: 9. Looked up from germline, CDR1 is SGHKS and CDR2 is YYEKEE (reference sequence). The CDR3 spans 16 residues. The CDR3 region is CASSLRGLAGADTQYF. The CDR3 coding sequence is TGTGCCAGCAGCCTAAGGGGGCTAGCGGGAGCAGATACGCAGTATTTT.

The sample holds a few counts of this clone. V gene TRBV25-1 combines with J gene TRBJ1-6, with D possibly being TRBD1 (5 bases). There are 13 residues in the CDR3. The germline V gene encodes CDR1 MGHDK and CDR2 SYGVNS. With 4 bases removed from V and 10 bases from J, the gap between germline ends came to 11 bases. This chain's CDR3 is CASSVQGRSPLHF. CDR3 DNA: TGTGCCAGCAGTGTCCAGGGTAGATCACCCCTCCACTTT.

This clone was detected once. CDR3 nucleotides: TGTGCCAGCAGTTTGGGGACAGGGACGGACGAGCAGTACGTC. Translation gives CASSLGTGTDEQYV. The chain uses TRBV28 and TRBJ2-7, with 9 bases fitting TRBD1. The CDR3 sequence is 14 residues long. CDR1 and CDR2 from the germline V gene are MDHEN and SYDVKM. V lost 3 bases, J lost 5 bases, and 5 bases stayed unmatched.

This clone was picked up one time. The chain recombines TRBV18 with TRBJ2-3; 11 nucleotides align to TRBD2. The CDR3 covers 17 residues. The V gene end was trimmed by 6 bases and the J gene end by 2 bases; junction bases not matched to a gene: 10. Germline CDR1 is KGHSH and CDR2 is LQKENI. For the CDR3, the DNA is TGTGCCAGCTCTCGCCGGACTAGCGGGTCTTCCACAGATACGCAGTATTTT. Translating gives CASSRRTSGSSTDTQYF.

This CDR3 is CASSDWGKRDSSFF. In DNA, the CDR3 is TGTGCCAGCAGTGATTGGGGGAAACGGGACAGCTCGTTCTTC. The chain joins TRBV2 to TRBJ2-1; TRBD1 aligns across 7 bases. CDR3 length: 14 residues. V dropped 3 bases and J dropped 15; count of bases not matched to a gene: 14. The V gene's germline CDR1 is SNHLY and CDR2 FYNNEI.

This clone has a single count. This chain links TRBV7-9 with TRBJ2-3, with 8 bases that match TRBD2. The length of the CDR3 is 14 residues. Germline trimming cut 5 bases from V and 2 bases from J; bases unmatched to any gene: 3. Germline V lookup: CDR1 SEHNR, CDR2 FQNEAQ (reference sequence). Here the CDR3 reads CASSRSGNTDTQYF. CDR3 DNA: TGTGCCAGCAGCCGTAGCGGGAACACAGATACGCAGTATTTT.